This T cell receptor (beta chain) derives from a study of shared clonotypes between healthy human individuals. TCRdb's table, derived via immunoSEQ multiplex PCR, lists solely in-frame clones and lacks some. Of over a million clones in the sample, roughly 80% were seen once. Germline assignment: CDR1 MDHEN and CDR2 SYDVKM. The CDR3 totals 17 residues. Deletions cut 1 base from V and 4 bases from J, with 16 bases between. Sequenced sample: memory CD4+ T cells sorted from blood. Subset: CD45RA-negative fraction. J is TRBJ2-2 and V is TRBV28; D perhaps matches TRBD1 (6 bases). This TCR derives from a man aged 18-30 years in good health. CDR3 in DNA: TGTGCCAGCAGTTTATCCCCCCGGGCAGGGGCCACCGGGGAGCTGTTTTTT. As protein: CASSLSPRAGATGELFF. Drawing the rest from reference TRBV28 and TRBJ2-2, the complete variable domain is DVKVTQSSRYLVKRTGEKVFLECVQDMDHENMFWYRQDPGLGLRLIYFSYDVKMKEKGDIPEGYSVSREKKERFSLILESASTNQTSMYLCASSLSPRAGATGELFFGEGSRLTVL.